What follows are 2 T cell receptor beta chains derived from one specimen sequenced in a study of post-analysis software for immune sequencing data. Study-level points and caveats: TRBV5-6, TRBV5-1 and TRBV20-1 were among several TRBV segments more frequent in patients than controls.

These receptors lack a known antigen. TCR beta cDNA libraries had unique molecular identifiers. TCRdb re-derived calls from the PCR reads in MiXCR, one entry per CDR3 protein. Among fewer than 850,000 distinct CDR3 sequences listed, about 45% were seen once. Sequenced material: blood. The receptors shown here come from a girl aged 10 to 17 with multiple sclerosis.

The chain is built from TRBV7-2 and TRBJ2-1; tentatively, D is TRBD1 (6 bases). Germline V gives CDR1 SGHTA, CDR2 FQGNSA. The germline V and J ends were trimmed by 2 bases and 0 bases, with 11 bases remaining between them. There are 16 residues in the CDR3. CDR3: CASSLHGGGSYNEQFF. CDR3 DNA: TGTGCCAGCAGCTTACATGGGGGCGGCTCCTACAATGAGCAGTTCTTC.

The chain couples TRBV20-1 to TRBJ2-1; 11 nucleotides agree with TRBD2. The CDR3 sequence is 16 residues long. V shed 6 bases and J 9 bases; nucleotides not matched to a gene: 16. Per germline, CDR1 DFQATT and CDR2 SNEGSKA (reference sequence). DNA for the CDR3: TGCAGTGCACAGGGGCTATCTAGCGGGAGGCACTGTGAGCAGTTCTTC. Translated: CSAQGLSSGRHCEQFF.